One sample yielded the 28 T cell receptor beta chains listed below, sequenced in a study of T cell repertoires in cytomegalovirus infection. TCRdb used MiXCR to reprocess the reads, holding one entry per CDR3 protein. The sample has about 920,000 distinct CDR3 sequences, roughly a third seen once; the top ten hold over 10%. No antigen has been assigned to these receptors. This material consisted of cultured CD8+ T cells from PBMCs, taken from culture after CMV antigen stimulation. The source is a human donor in good health (CMV status not recorded). Some clones in this sample may be carry-over from other donors' samples.

This chain links TRBV29-1 with TRBJ1-1; D not resolved. The CDR3 has 11 residues. CDR1 is SQVTM and CDR2 is ANQGSEA in the germline V gene. V was trimmed by 4 bases and J by 5 bases, leaving 8 bases between them. In nucleotides, the CDR3 is TGCAGCGTTGCCCAGAGGACTGAAGCTTTCTTT. The encoded protein is CSVAQRTEAFF.

This chain connects TRBV25-1 to TRBJ1-1, with no clear D. V was shortened by 10 bases and J by 4 bases, with 16 bases between the two germline ends. The CDR3 has 13 residues. CDR1 and CDR2 (germline): MGHDK, SYGVNS. The CDR3 bases are TGTGCCATCGAACATAAACCCGGCACTGAAGCTTTCTTT. It yields the protein CAIEHKPGTEAFF.

The gene calls are TRBV6-5 and TRBJ1-3, with unresolved D. V shed 9 bases and J shed 2 bases, with 17 bases lying between them. This CDR3 has 15 residues. Germline loops: CDR1 MNHEY, CDR2 SVGAGI. The CDR3 bases are TGTGCCAGTCAAAAATTCGCGGGTCCTGGAAACACCATATATTTT. The encoded protein is CASQKFAGPGNTIYF.

This clonotype was observed many times. V and J are TRBV7-6 and TRBJ2-6; the D gene is possibly TRBD1 (6 bases). Germline CDR1 and CDR2: SGHVS and FNYEAQ. Trimming removed 5 bases at V and 1 base at J, with 12 bases between. CDR3 size: 16 residues. Here the CDR3 reads CASSPGQLSGANVLTF. CDR3 coding DNA: TGTGCCAGCAGCCCTGGACAGCTATCTGGGGCCAACGTCCTGACTTTC.

This clonotype showed up many times. CDR3 protein: CASSKPRTGIYEQYF. In DNA, the CDR3 is TGTGCCAGCAGCAAGCCTCGGACAGGTATCTACGAGCAGTACTTC. V usage is TRBV7-2 and J usage is TRBJ2-7; 7 bases agree with TRBD1. With V trimmed by 5 bases and J by 3 bases, 10 bases remained unmatched. The CDR3 extends over 15 amino acids. Germline values: CDR1 SGHTA, CDR2 FQGNSA.

V is TRBV20-1 and J is TRBJ2-6; D is undetermined. This CDR3 spans 14 amino acids. V was pared by 1 base and J by 2 bases, with 6 bases between. Germline CDR1 DFQATT, CDR2 SNEGSKA (reference sequence). The DNA for the CDR3 is TGCAGTGCTAGAGGAACAACTGGGGCCAACGTCCTGACTTTC. It translates to CSARGTTGANVLTF.

The chain combines TRBV27 with TRBJ1-1; D is perhaps TRBD1 (5 bases). From germline, CDR1 is MNHEY and CDR2 SMNVEV (reference sequence). This CDR3 region has 15 residues. Trimming pared 5 bases from V and 0 bases from J, leaving 13 bases between. CDR3: CASSVSRVMNTEAFF. The CDR3 nucleotides read TGTGCCAGCAGTGTTTCCAGGGTAATGAACACTGAAGCTTTCTTT.

This chain joins TRBV7-8 and TRBJ2-3; TRBD2 aligns across 12 bases. Germline trimming cut 5 bases from V and 6 bases from J; bases unmatched to any gene: 9. The germline V gene has CDR1 SGHVS and CDR2 FQNEAQ. The CDR3 consists of 16 residues. The CDR3: CASSRLAGESPDTQYF. The CDR3 nucleotides are TGTGCCAGCAGCCGACTAGCGGGGGAGTCCCCCGATACGCAGTATTTT.

This clonotype occurred a few times. V usage is TRBV27 and J usage is TRBJ2-5; D perhaps matches TRBD1 (6 bases). This CDR3 is 14 amino acids long. V was pared by 3 bases and J by 9 bases, with 17 bases between. Germline values: CDR1 MNHEY, CDR2 SMNVEV (reference sequence). The CDR3 sequence: CASSFWGRDGAQYF. The CDR3 DNA follows: TGTGCCAGCAGTTTCTGGGGGCGCGATGGGGCCCAGTACTTC.

This rearrangement joins TRBV6-6 to TRBJ2-7; 8 bases line up with TRBD2. There are 17 residues in the CDR3. J gave up 1 base and V 0 bases, and 8 bases lay outside the gene matches. Germline values: CDR1 MNHNY, CDR2 SVGAGI (reference sequence). The CDR3 is CASSYSPAGVLSYEQYV. The CDR3 DNA reads as TGTGCCAGCAGTTACTCGCCAGCGGGGGTCTTATCCTACGAGCAGTACGTC.

This clonotype was observed a few times. The chain uses TRBV12-3 or TRBV12-4 and TRBJ2-5; D is unclear. Trimming stripped 3 bases from V and 2 bases from J, with 10 bases between. The CDR3 is 14 amino acids. For the CDR3, the DNA is TGTGCCAGCAGTTTTGAGCAGCTTCAAGAGACCCAGTACTTC. This codes for CASSFEQLQETQYF.

In this sample, this clonotype turned up a few times. The rearrangement uses TRBV7-9 and TRBJ2-2; unclear D gene. Between the trimmed V and J ends, which lost 1 base and 7 bases, there was a span of 10 bases. Germline V CDR1 and CDR2: SEHNR, FQNEAQ (reference sequence). The CDR3 runs 14 residues. CDR3 in amino acids: CASSLGQRSGELFF. The CDR3 bases are TGTGCCAGCAGCTTAGGACAAAGGAGCGGGGAGCTGTTTTTT.

The table lists this clonotype with many counts. The chain uses TRBV7-8 and TRBJ2-7; D unresolved. This CDR3 spans 13 amino acids. V was pared by 1 base and J by 4 bases, with 8 bases between. The germline CDR1 and CDR2 sequences are SGHVS and FQNEAQ. DNA of the CDR3: TGTGCCAGCAGCTTAGAAATTCTTTACGAGCAGTACGTC. Translating gives CASSLEILYEQYV.

The chain joins TRBV11-1 to TRBJ2-2; D gene ambiguous. Trimming removed 7 bases at V and 4 bases at J, with 7 bases between. Germline V lookup: CDR1 SGHAT, CDR2 FQDESV (reference sequence). This CDR3 region has 12 residues. The CDR3: CASTVRTGELFF. In DNA, the CDR3 is TGTGCCAGCACCGTTCGCACCGGGGAGCTGTTTTTT.

Only a few counts were recorded for this clonotype. The rearrangement uses TRBV25-1 and TRBJ2-5, with TRBD2 matching over 12 bases. V dropped 2 bases and J dropped 0; count of bases not matched to a gene: 4. In germline, CDR1 is MGHDK, CDR2 SYGVNS. The CDR3 is made up of 17 amino acids. This CDR3 is CASSEPRLAGDQETQYF. The CDR3 nucleotides read TGTGCCAGCAGTGAACCCCGACTAGCGGGGGACCAAGAGACCCAGTACTTC.

This clonotype was seen a few times. V gene TRBV5-4 combines with J gene TRBJ1-1; maybe TRBD1 (5 bases). Trimming pared 4 bases from V and 0 bases from J, leaving 19 bases between. The CDR3 contains 17 residues. Germline-derived CDR1 and CDR2 are SGHNT and YYREEE (reference sequence). The CDR3, as DNA: TGTGCCAGCAGCCCGGGGCGGGGTCCCCTCATGAACACTGAAGCTTTCTTT. Its protein is CASSPGRGPLMNTEAFF.

This clonotype was picked up a small number of times. The gene calls are TRBV27 and TRBJ2-5, with 7 nucleotides matching TRBD2. With 10 bases clipped from V and 6 bases from J, the junction kept 8 bases outside the gene matches. Germline V gene lookup returns CDR1 MNHEY and CDR2 SMNVEV (reference sequence). The CDR3 spans 12 residues. The CDR3, as DNA: TGTGCCACCACTAGCGACTCAAAGACCCAGTACTTC. Encoded protein: CATTSDSKTQYF.

This clonotype has only a few counts. The chain uses TRBV7-8 and TRBJ1-4; a possible D gene is TRBD1 (5 bases). This CDR3 spans 15 amino acids. Germline V CDR1 and CDR2: SGHVS, FQNEAQ. The V gene lost 1 base and the J gene lost 5 bases, with 11 bases spanning the gap. The CDR3 protein is CASSLDPGRNEKLFF. CDR3 bases: TGTGCCAGCAGCTTAGATCCAGGGAGGAATGAAAAACTGTTTTTT.

This clonotype was counted ten times or more. The chain recombines TRBV7-2 with TRBJ2-5, with D unresolved. CDR3 size: 17 residues. V was shortened by 5 bases and J by 0 bases, with 19 bases between the two germline ends. Germline loops: CDR1 SGHTA, CDR2 FQGNSA. The CDR3: CASSPLERRRDQETQYF. The CDR3, as DNA: TGTGCCAGCAGCCCCCTAGAGAGGCGCAGAGACCAAGAGACCCAGTACTTC.

The V gene is TRBV24-1, the J gene TRBJ2-3, with TRBD2 matching 9 bases. Germline lookup yields CDR1 KGHDR and CDR2 SFDVKD. The V gene end was trimmed by 2 bases and the J gene end by 2 bases; junction bases not matched to a gene: 4. The length of the CDR3 is 16 residues. Here the CDR3 reads CATSDSAGGYTDTQYF. The CDR3 DNA sequence: TGTGCCACCAGTGATTCGGCGGGGGGGTACACAGATACGCAGTATTTT.

The chain recombines TRBV6-1 with TRBJ2-2; D is ambiguous. The CDR3 spans 14 residues. The ends were cut back, 2 bases at V and 4 bases at J, with 8 bases in the middle. Germline CDR1 MNHNS, CDR2 SASEGT. The CDR3 nucleotides are TGTGCCAGCAGTGAAACACCAGGCACCGGGGAGCTGTTTTTT. This sequence encodes CASSETPGTGELFF.

This chain connects TRBV7-9 to TRBJ2-1, with 12 bases matching TRBD2. Germline assignment: CDR1 SEHNR and CDR2 FQNEAQ (reference sequence). This CDR3 has 17 residues. V trimming: 4 bases; J trimming: 4 bases; junction bases outside the gene matches: 8. Written as DNA, the CDR3 is TGTGCCAGCAGCTCGCTCCCGACTAGCGGGGGTTACAATGAGCAGTTCTTC. This sequence encodes CASSSLPTSGGYNEQFF.

This clonotype has more than one count but fewer than ten. The chain joins TRBV6-5 to TRBJ2-1, with D uncertain. CDR1 is MNHEY, CDR2 SVGAGI, per germline. This CDR3 has 16 residues. Trimming stripped 0 bases from V and 3 bases from J, with 12 bases between. The CDR3 reads CASSYSDRSFYNEQFF. As DNA, the CDR3 is TGTGCCAGCAGTTACTCAGACCGATCCTTCTACAATGAGCAGTTCTTC.

This clonotype was picked up a small number of times. The chain is built from TRBV12-3 or TRBV12-4 and TRBJ1-2; D perhaps matches TRBD1 (5 bases). The CDR3 is 15 amino acids. Deletions cut 5 bases from V and 3 bases from J, with 16 bases between. In DNA, the CDR3 is TGTGCCAGCAGTCCCGGGACGTACGACCACTATGGCTACACCTTC. This encodes CASSPGTYDHYGYTF.

This clonotype showed up just a few times. This rearrangement joins TRBV6-4 to TRBJ1-1; 8 bases are a match to TRBD1. CDR3 length: 12 residues. The germline V gene has CDR1 MRHNA and CDR2 SNTAGT. V dropped 6 bases and J dropped 6; count of bases not matched to a gene: 3. The chain's CDR3 is CASRGQVAEAFF. The CDR3 bases are TGTGCCAGCAGGGGACAGGTCGCTGAAGCTTTCTTT.

This clonotype has a handful of counts. This chain links TRBV6-1 with TRBJ2-3; the D is unclear. Germline-derived CDR1 and CDR2 are MNHNS and SASEGT. This CDR3 has 15 residues. V lost 5 bases and J 1 base, leaving 13 bases between the germline ends. CDR3 nucleotides: TGTGCCAGCAGTTATTCCTCCACTGGCACAGATACGCAGTATTTT. Translating gives CASSYSSTGTDTQYF.

This clonotype was picked up a small number of times. The chain combines TRBV7-9 with TRBJ2-5, with D maybe TRBD1 (5 bases). CDR1 and CDR2 (germline): SEHNR, FQNEAQ (reference sequence). The CDR3 runs 13 residues. Trimming left V 1 base short and J 5 bases short, with 8 bases between. CDR3 region: CASSLGGHETQYF. In DNA, the CDR3 is TGTGCCAGCAGCTTAGGGGGCCATGAGACCCAGTACTTC.

This clonotype has at least ten counts. This chain connects TRBV7-6 to TRBJ1-1, with 8 positions matching TRBD1. This CDR3 has 17 residues. Losses at the gene ends were 2 bases for V and 5 bases for J; bases not matched to a gene: 13. Germline V lookup: CDR1 SGHVS, CDR2 FNYEAQ. CDR3 in amino acids: CASSLRSRGQERTEAFF. The CDR3, as DNA: TGTGCCAGCAGCTTAAGGAGCAGGGGGCAGGAAAGGACTGAAGCTTTCTTT.